Listed below are T cell receptor beta chains from one sample, sequenced in a study of T cell changes during pregnancy in multiple sclerosis. Profiled with immunoSEQ multiplex PCR; TCRdb holds only in-frame clones, not every one. In the table there are tens of thousands of clones, approximately 86% of which are singletons. The starting material was peripheral blood, obtained in the first trimester of pregnancy. These receptors all stem from a female donor with multiple sclerosis, enrolled in a pregnancy study. Both conserved end residues are part of each CDR3. Each record gives: V gene, clone size, D gene, J gene, CDR3 protein, CDR3 DNA. A D gene is named only where the DNA matches it firmly. Size is omitted from some rows. Given values are once, few, many or a class for expanded clones.

TRBV6-1	.	.	TRBJ1-2	CASSEQGARVGNYGYTF	TGTGCCAGCAGTGAACAGGGCGCCAGGGTGGGTAACTATGGCTACACCTTC
TRBV5-1	once	TRBD1	TRBJ1-2	CASSPRTGGIEGGYTF	TGCGCCAGCAGCCCCAGGACAGGGGGCATAGAAGGTGGCTACACCTTC
TRBV5-1	.	.	TRBJ2-7	CASSPQDISYEQYF	TGCGCCAGCAGCCCCCAGGACATTTCCTACGAGCAGTACTTC
TRBV18	.	.	TRBJ1-1	CASSPGEGRVEAFF	TGTGCCAGCTCACCAGGGGAGGGGAGGGTGGAAGCTTTCTTT
TRBV4-3	.	TRBD1	TRBJ2-6	CASSQQGASSGANVLTF	TGCGCCAGCAGCCAACAGGGGGCGAGCTCTGGGGCCAACGTCCTGACTTTC
TRBV10-1	.	TRBD1	TRBJ1-1	CASRTGQGDTEAFF	TGCGCCAGCAGAACCGGACAGGGGGACACTGAAGCTTTCTTT
TRBV27	.	.	TRBJ1-1	CASSRRPHMNTEAFF	TGTGCCAGCTCCCGGCGGCCTCACATGAACACTGAAGCTTTCTTT
TRBV5-6	.	.	TRBJ2-7	CASSLVALSPYEQYF	TGTGCCAGCAGCTTGGTAGCTCTGAGCCCCTACGAGCAGTACTTC
TRBV6-6	.	.	TRBJ1-1	CASTQNTEAFF	TGTGCCAGCACCCAGAACACTGAAGCTTTCTTT
TRBV7-2	.	.	TRBJ2-7	CASSLEGASGSYEQYF	TGTGCCAGCAGCTTAGAGGGGGCAAGCGGGAGCTACGAGCAGTACTTC
TRBV5-1	.	.	TRBJ2-7	CASSLNGEGAYEQYF	TGCGCCAGCAGCTTGAATGGGGAAGGGGCCTACGAGCAGTACTTC
TRBV6-1	.	.	TRBJ1-3	CASSETRRAGNTIYF	TGTGCCAGCAGTGAAACCCGAAGAGCGGGAAACACCATATATTTT
TRBV28	.	.	TRBJ2-7	CASSSPLDTYEQYF	TGTGCCAGCAGTTCTCCCCTCGACACTTACGAGCAGTACTTC
TRBV29-1	few	.	TRBJ1-5	CSVERESNQPQHF	TGCAGCGTTGAAAGGGAGAGCAATCAGCCCCAGCATTTT
TRBV6-5	.	.	TRBJ2-1	CASSTGNLGDEQFF	TGTGCCAGCAGTACCGGGAACCTCGGGGATGAGCAGTTCTTC
TRBV9	.	.	TRBJ1-2	CASSVSYYGYTF	TGTGCCAGCAGCGTGAGTTACTATGGCTACACCTTC
TRBV10-3	.	.	TRBJ2-2	CAISFYSSGRSGGELFF	TGTGCCATCAGTTTTTACTCCTCCGGGAGAAGTGGCGGGGAGCTGTTTTTT
TRBV7-2	.	TRBD1	TRBJ2-2	CASSKRDREHTGELFF	TGTGCCAGCAGCAAGCGGGACAGGGAGCACACCGGGGAGCTGTTTTTT
TRBV28	.	TRBD1	TRBJ1-4	CASSLITGTGDEKLFF	TGTGCCAGCAGTTTAATAACCGGGACAGGGGACGAAAAACTGTTTTTT
TRBV6-5	.	.	TRBJ2-7	CASTPGVHGEQYF	TGTGCCAGCACCCCCGGGGTGCACGGCGAGCAGTACTTC
TRBV2	.	TRBD1	TRBJ2-7	CASRRTGTILAYEQYF	TGTGCCAGCAGGAGGACAGGAACCATATTAGCCTACGAGCAGTACTTC
TRBV6-6	.	TRBD1	TRBJ2-7	CASSYPGQGSYEQYF	TGTGCCAGCAGTTACCCGGGACAGGGCTCATACGAGCAGTACTTC
TRBV19	.	.	TRBJ2-7	CASLQIDRPYEQYF	TGTGCCAGCCTCCAAATTGACAGACCCTACGAGCAGTACTTC
TRBV6-6	few	.	TRBJ1-4	CASQLQEKLFF	TGTGCCAGCCAATTGCAGGAAAAACTGTTTTTT
TRBV5-1	.	TRBD1	TRBJ2-3	CASSFRDRGVAGTDTQYF	TGCGCCAGCAGCTTCCGGGACAGGGGTGTCGCTGGCACAGATACGCAGTATTTT
TRBV2	.	TRBD2	TRBJ2-3	CAHSGLAGVLSTDTQYF	TGTGCCCACAGCGGGCTAGCGGGAGTTCTTAGCACAGATACGCAGTATTTT
TRBV27	.	.	TRBJ2-7	CASSSPKEYEQYF	TGTGCCAGCAGTTCCCCCAAGGAGTACGAGCAGTACTTC
TRBV19	.	TRBD2	TRBJ2-4	CASSISREDIQYF	TGTGCCAGTAGTATATCCCGGGAGGACATTCAGTACTTC
TRBV9	.	.	TRBJ2-7	CASSPRAEQYF	TGTGCCAGCAGCCCCCGCGCCGAGCAGTACTTC
TRBV6-5	.	.	TRBJ2-2	CASSVLGTGELFF	TGTGCCAGCAGTGTCCTCGGCACCGGGGAGCTGTTTTTT
TRBV19	.	TRBD1	TRBJ1-1	CASSILVLGQMNTEAFF	TGTGCCAGTAGTATTCTGGTCTTGGGACAGATGAACACTGAAGCTTTCTTT
TRBV5-6	.	.	TRBJ1-5	CASSFGNQPQHF	TGTGCCAGCAGCTTCGGCAATCAGCCCCAGCATTTT
TRBV18	.	TRBD1	TRBJ1-1	CASSRATGTGGNTEAFF	TGTGCCAGCTCACGCGCGACCGGGACAGGGGGGAACACTGAAGCTTTCTTT
TRBV5-1	.	TRBD1	TRBJ2-2	CASSLRQGNTGELFF	TGCGCCAGCAGCCTCAGACAGGGGAACACCGGGGAGCTGTTTTTT
TRBV11-2	.	TRBD1	TRBJ1-4	CASSLGRDRINEKLFF	TGTGCCAGCAGCTTAGGGAGGGACAGGATTAATGAAAAACTGTTTTTT
TRBV9	.	.	TRBJ2-3	CASSQHTDTQYF	TGTGCCAGCAGCCAACATACAGATACGCAGTATTTT
TRBV5-1	.	TRBD1	TRBJ1-1	CASSVLQGSNTEAFF	TGCGCCAGCAGCGTCTTACAGGGGTCGAACACTGAAGCTTTCTTT
TRBV10-3	.	TRBD2	TRBJ2-5	CAISGGSSGGTQETQYF	TGTGCCATCAGTGGGGGGTCTAGCGGAGGAACCCAAGAGACCCAGTACTTC
TRBV4-1	few	.	TRBJ1-4	CASSQGWDTRTNEKLFF	TGCGCCAGCAGCCAAGGTTGGGACACACGAACTAATGAAAAACTGTTTTTT
TRBV5-6	.	.	TRBJ1-3	CASSFQYQATSGNTIYF	TGTGCCAGCAGCTTTCAGTATCAGGCCACCTCTGGAAACACCATATATTTT
TRBV2	.	.	TRBJ1-4	CASRTGKRGEKLFF	TGTGCCAGCAGGACCGGGAAGCGGGGTGAAAAACTGTTTTTT